One sample yielded the 32 T cell receptor beta chains listed below, sequenced in a study of blood T cell repertoires in COVID-19. Repertoires were generated with immunoSEQ multiplex PCR, while TCRdb's copy carries only in-frame clones and drops some. The table lists fewer than 250,000 clones, approximately 80% of them singletons. Sequencing was performed on peripheral blood. The origin of the receptors is a woman aged 55 to 70 with active or convalescent COVID-19.

The chain links TRBV3-1 (or the pseudogene TRBV3-2) to TRBJ1-3; no clear D gene. The V end was cut by 5 bases, the J end by 8 bases, with 16 bases between. Germline CDR1 and CDR2: LGHDT and YNNKEL (reference sequence). This CDR3 has 14 amino acids. The CDR3, as DNA: TGTGCCAGCAGCTCGGGTCTTAGAGGGTACACCATATATTTT. Its translation: CASSSGLRGYTIYF.

The CDR3 sequence is CATAPTGNYGYTF. In DNA form, the CDR3 reads TGTGCCACCGCCCCGACAGGGAACTATGGCTACACCTTC. J is TRBJ1-2 and V is TRBV27; 7 bases match TRBD1. CDR3 length: 13 amino acids. Unmatched junction bases numbered 7, after V lost 10 bases and J lost 2 bases. Germline CDR1 and CDR2: MNHEY and SMNVEV (reference sequence).

This clone was seen repeatedly, ten times or more. This chain connects TRBV11-3 to TRBJ2-7; tentative D call: TRBD1 (7 bases). The V gene lost 5 bases and the J gene lost 6 bases, with 20 bases spanning the gap. The CDR3 extends over 15 amino acids. In germline, CDR1 is SGHNT, CDR2 YENEEA. CDR3 nucleotides: TGTGCCAGCAGCCCAGTAGGTCAGGGGGACTCCGAGCAGTACTTC. The encoded protein is CASSPVGQGDSEQYF.

This clone was counted a few times. The chain links TRBV5-1 to TRBJ2-2, with a possible D match to TRBD1 (6 bases). Trimming removed 4 bases at V and 4 bases at J, with 14 bases between. The CDR3 sequence is 15 residues long. The germline CDR1 and CDR2 sequences are SGHRS and YFSETQ. CDR3 sequence: CASSLTDSSTGELFF. CDR3 DNA: TGCGCCAGCAGCCTAACGGACAGCTCCACCGGGGAGCTGTTTTTT. The full variable domain, completed using reference TRBV5-1 and TRBJ2-2, is KAGVTQTPRYLIKTRGQQVTLSCSPISGHRSVSWYQQTPGQGLQFLFEYFSETQRNKGNFPGRFSGRQFSNSRSEMNVSTLELGDSALYLCASSLTDSSTGELFFGEGSRLTVL.

The chain joins TRBV29-1 to TRBJ2-1; 7 nucleotides match TRBD2. Germline V CDR1 and CDR2: SQVTM, ANQGSEA. The CDR3 runs to 16 residues. J gave up 9 bases and V 6 bases, and 20 bases lay outside the gene matches. CDR3 nucleotide sequence: TGCAGCGTCGGGGAAGGTGGCGGGGGTACCTACCTTGAGCAGTTCTTC. This codes for CSVGEGGGGTYLEQFF.

The chain couples TRBV19 to TRBJ1-4, with 12 nucleotides matching TRBD1. Per the germline V gene, CDR1 is LNHDA and CDR2 is SQIVND (reference sequence). This CDR3 is built from 17 residues. V was pared by 6 bases and J by 8 bases, with 13 bases of the junction left unmatched. The CDR3 region is CASSPGQGAGVGEKLFF. DNA for the CDR3: TGTGCCAGTAGCCCGGGACAGGGGGCCGGAGTAGGCGAAAAACTGTTTTTT.

This clone was observed at least ten times. The sample has other DNA sequences that encode this CDR3 too. V usage is TRBV11-2 and J usage is TRBJ2-1; D is perhaps TRBD1 (6 bases). CDR3 size: 13 residues. V gave up 5 bases and J gave up 7 bases, with 12 bases separating them. Germline CDR1 SGHAT, CDR2 FQNNGV. The CDR3 coding sequence is TGTGCCAGCAGCCCCCAACAGGGAAATGAGCAGTTCTTC. It encodes CASSPQQGNEQFF.

The chain links TRBV7-6 to TRBJ2-7; D possibly corresponds to TRBD2 (5 bases). The V end was cut by 5 bases, the J end by 3 bases, with 11 bases between. From germline, CDR1 is SGHVS and CDR2 FNYEAQ. The CDR3 totals 13 residues. The CDR3 DNA reads TGTGCCAGCAGCCAGAGTGACTACTACGAGCAGTACTTC. This encodes CASSQSDYYEQYF. The variable domain in full, with the rest retrieved from reference TRBV7-6 and TRBJ2-7, is GAGVSQSPRYKVTKRGQDVALRCDPISGHVSLYWYRQALGQGPEFLTYFNYEAQQDKSGLPNDRFSAERPEGSISTLTIQRTEQRDSAMYRCASSQSDYYEQYFGPGTRLTVT.

The V gene is TRBV10-3, the J gene TRBJ1-2, with D possibly being TRBD1 (6 bases). The V end lost 10 bases, the J end lost 1 base, and 10 bases lay between the germline ends. Per the germline V gene, CDR1 is ENHRY and CDR2 is SYGVKD. The CDR3 has 12 residues. The CDR3 region is CATLDSNYGYTF. The CDR3 DNA follows: TGTGCCACCCTGGACAGTAACTATGGCTACACCTTC.

The V call is TRBV3-1 (or the pseudogene TRBV3-2), the J call TRBJ1-5; 8 bases line up with TRBD1. The germline V gene encodes CDR1 LGHDT and CDR2 YNNKEL (reference sequence). This CDR3 comprises 15 residues. Trimming cost V 1 base and J 6 bases; bases outside gene matches: 5. The CDR3 sequence is CASSQAQGAGQPQHF. Here the CDR3 DNA reads TGTGCCAGCAGCCAAGCCCAGGGGGCCGGTCAGCCCCAGCATTTT.

The DNA of the CDR3 is TGTGCCACCAGCAGTTCCCCCTCCGGGACAGCCTTCGGGGCCAACGTCCTGACTTTC. Its translation: CATSSSPSGTAFGANVLTF. The chain carries TRBV15 and TRBJ2-6, with 7 positions matching TRBD1. V was clipped by 3 bases and J by 4 bases; unmatched bases: 15. The germline V gene encodes CDR1 LNHNV and CDR2 YYDKDF (reference sequence). CDR3 length equals 19 residues.

The rearrangement uses TRBV11-3 and TRBJ2-7, with D perhaps TRBD2 (6 bases). The CDR3 contains 12 residues. Trimming shortened V by 5 bases and J by 5 bases, and 10 bases separated the two germline ends. Germline CDR1 is SGHNT and CDR2 is YENEEA. This chain's CDR3 is CASSPRGNEQYF. The CDR3 DNA reads TGTGCCAGCAGCCCCCGCGGGAACGAGCAGTACTTC.

The genes are TRBV11-2 and TRBJ1-4; 7 bases align to TRBD1. The trim removed 4 bases at V and 4 bases at J, leaving 12 bases unmatched. The CDR3 has 17 amino acids. Germline CDR1 SGHAT, CDR2 FQNNGV. CDR3 sequence reads: CASSSWDKRGLNEKLFF. CDR3 in DNA: TGTGCCAGCAGCTCCTGGGACAAAAGGGGGCTTAATGAAAAACTGTTTTTT.

This clone has just one count. The rearrangement joins TRBV4-1 to TRBJ1-1, with 10 bases identical to TRBD1. CDR1 and CDR2 from the germline V gene are MGHRA and YSYEKL. The CDR3 sequence is 17 residues long. Trimming at V came to 1 base and at J to 5 bases, leaving 10 bases not matched to a gene. CDR3 amino acids: CASSQGGTGAGRTEAFF. DNA of the CDR3: TGCGCCAGCAGCCAAGGGGGGACAGGGGCGGGGAGGACTGAAGCTTTCTTT.

The chain joins TRBV6-6 to TRBJ1-2; 7 bases are shared with TRBD1. This CDR3 has 15 residues. The germline CDR1 and CDR2 sequences are MNHNY and SVGAGI (reference sequence). Unmatched junction bases numbered 10, after V lost 5 bases and J lost 4 bases. This CDR3 is CASSTGTEDLYGYTF. The CDR3 nucleotides read TGTGCCAGCAGTACCGGGACAGAGGACCTCTATGGCTACACCTTC.

This clone was detected ten times or more. The chain recombines TRBV19 with TRBJ1-2; D not resolved. Looked up from germline, CDR1 is LNHDA and CDR2 is SQIVND (reference sequence). The V end was cut by 0 bases, the J end by 3 bases, with 5 bases between. The CDR3 covers 13 residues. CDR3 protein: CASSIDGYYGYTF. As DNA, the CDR3 is TGTGCCAGTAGTATAGACGGTTACTATGGCTACACCTTC.

The rearrangement uses TRBV6-1 and TRBJ1-1; possibly TRBD1 for D (5 bases). The CDR3 runs 13 residues. Per germline, CDR1 MNHNS and CDR2 SASEGT. With 3 bases removed from V and 3 bases from J, the gap between germline ends came to 8 bases. CDR3 DNA: TGTGCCAGCAGTGACAGGGTGGACACTGAAGCTTTCTTT. It codes for CASSDRVDTEAFF.

The CDR3 DNA follows: TGTGCCAGCAGTGCGACAGGGAACTATGGCTACACCTTC. Encoded protein: CASSATGNYGYTF. This chain links TRBV6-4 with TRBJ1-2; TRBD1 matches at 7 bases. The CDR3 has 13 amino acids. Germline V gene sequence: CDR1 MRHNA, CDR2 SNTAGT. The V gene end was trimmed by 4 bases and the J gene end by 2 bases; junction bases not matched to a gene: 1.

Written as DNA, the CDR3 is TGTGCCAGCAGGACGCCCGGGACAGGGAAAGGGGAGCAGTACTTC. The encoded protein is CASRTPGTGKGEQYF. This sequence joins TRBV27 and TRBJ2-7; TRBD1 aligns across 9 bases. Germline V gives CDR1 MNHEY, CDR2 SMNVEV (reference sequence). The CDR3 consists of 15 residues. J gave up 7 bases and V 6 bases, and 13 bases lay outside the gene matches.

The chain links TRBV27 to TRBJ1-6, with 8 bases lining up with TRBD1. This CDR3 comprises 13 residues. Germline V gene data show CDR1 as MNHEY and CDR2 as SMNVEV (reference sequence). The trim removed 2 bases at V and 13 bases at J, leaving 4 bases unmatched. The DNA for the CDR3 is TGTGCCAGCAGTTTAACCCGACAGGGGCCCCTCCACTTT. This sequence encodes CASSLTRQGPLHF.

This rearrangement joins TRBV30 to TRBJ1-1, with 8 bases that match TRBD1. Per germline, CDR1 GTSNPN and CDR2 SVGIG (reference sequence). The trim removed 4 bases at V and 4 bases at J, leaving 14 bases unmatched. The CDR3 has 16 residues. The CDR3 DNA follows: TGTGCCTGGATGGGAGGGACAGGCCGTAGGGGCACTGAAGCTTTCTTT. Its translation: CAWMGGTGRRGTEAFF.

V usage is TRBV29-1 and J usage is TRBJ1-1; D remains ambiguous. This CDR3 has 12 amino acids. Looked up from germline, CDR1 is SQVTM and CDR2 is ANQGSEA. V gave up 1 base and J gave up 2 bases, with 5 bases separating them. The CDR3 sequence: CSVEVSNTEAFF. DNA of the CDR3: TGCAGCGTTGAAGTCAGTAACACTGAAGCTTTCTTT.

The chain uses TRBV7-2 and TRBJ2-1, with D perhaps matching TRBD2 (6 bases). Per germline, CDR1 SGHTA and CDR2 FQGNSA. This CDR3 comprises 16 residues. The V and J ends lost 5 bases and 3 bases respectively, with 17 bases between them. The CDR3 nucleotides are TGTGCCAGCAGCGACGATCAGCGGGCGATCTACAATGAGCAGTTCTTC. Translation gives CASSDDQRAIYNEQFF.

The chain employs TRBV14 and TRBJ2-1, with a weak D call TRBD2 (5 bases). Germline-derived CDR1 and CDR2 are SGHDN and FVKESK. The CDR3 loop spans 15 amino acids. Trimming removed 0 bases at V and 7 bases at J, with 13 bases between. The CDR3 coding sequence is TGTGCCAGCAGCCAAGATAGCGCCCAACGTAATGAGCAGTTCTTC. The encoded protein is CASSQDSAQRNEQFF.

V usage is TRBV7-8 and J usage is TRBJ1-1; 8 bases align to TRBD1. Germline values: CDR1 SGHVS, CDR2 FQNEAQ. There are 14 residues in the CDR3. After removal of 5 bases from V and 0 bases from J, the junction contained 2 bases not matched to a gene. DNA for the CDR3: TGTGCCAGCAGCCCGGGACAGGTGAACACTGAAGCTTTCTTT. This gives the protein CASSPGQVNTEAFF.

The J gene is TRBJ2-3, the V gene TRBV19; TRBD1 agrees at 9 bases. V shed 2 bases, J shed 3 bases, and the junction held 9 bases outside the gene matches. From germline, CDR1 is LNHDA and CDR2 SQIVND (reference sequence). The length of the CDR3 is 17 residues. CDR3 nucleotide sequence: TGTGCCAGTAGTATAATGGGACAGGGCCTGTGGACAGATACGCAGTATTTT. Residues: CASSIMGQGLWTDTQYF. The whole variable domain, remainder taken from reference TRBV19 and TRBJ2-3, is DGGITQSPKYLFRKEGQNVTLSCEQNLNHDAMYWYRQDPGQGLRLIYYSQIVNDFQKGDIAEGYSVSREKKESFPLTVTSAQKNPTAFYLCASSIMGQGLWTDTQYFGPGTRLTVL.

This chain uses TRBV19 with TRBJ2-1, with 7 bases that match TRBD2. The V and J ends lost 7 bases and 3 bases, in that order; junction bases with no gene match: 9. The CDR3 loop spans 15 amino acids. In germline, CDR1 is LNHDA, CDR2 SQIVND (reference sequence). CDR3: CASIGNSGYYNEQFF. CDR3 sequence (DNA): TGTGCCAGTATTGGGAATAGCGGGTACTACAATGAGCAGTTCTTC.

On this clone itself: This same CDR3 is encoded by further DNA sequences in the sample. CDR3 sequence: CASSEDRAYGYTF. The CDR3, as DNA: TGTGCCAGCAGTGAAGACAGGGCGTATGGCTACACCTTC. The rearrangement joins TRBV2 to TRBJ1-2, with TRBD1 as a possible D gene (6 bases). The CDR3 loop spans 13 amino acids. V was clipped by 1 base and J by 5 bases, with 8 bases between them. From germline, CDR1 is SNHLY and CDR2 FYNNEI. Filled out from reference TRBV2 and TRBJ1-2, the complete variable domain reads EPEVTQTPSHQVTQMGQEVILRCVPISNHLYFYWYRQILGQKVEFLVSFYNNEISEKSEIFDDQFSVERPDGSNFTLKIRSTKLEDSAMYFCASSEDRAYGYTFGSGTRLTVV.

This clone was counted a few times. CDR3 residues: CSVGDRDSYGYTF. The CDR3 nucleotides are TGCAGCGTAGGGGACAGGGACTCTTATGGCTACACCTTC. This chain uses TRBV29-1 with TRBJ1-2; 9 bases are a match to TRBD1. CDR1 SQVTM and CDR2 ANQGSEA come from the germline V gene. The CDR3 loop spans 13 amino acids. The junction had 7 bases not matched to a gene; V was cut back by 6 bases and J by 5 bases.

The chain has TRBV5-1 and TRBJ2-5, with 7 bases aligning to TRBD2. Germline trimming cut 3 bases from V and 5 bases from J; bases unmatched to any gene: 7. Per germline, CDR1 SGHRS and CDR2 YFSETQ. CDR3 length: 14 amino acids. The CDR3 sequence is CASSSGLGGETQYF. Written as DNA, the CDR3 is TGCGCCAGCAGCTCAGGACTAGGCGGCGAGACCCAGTACTTC.

V is TRBV11-3 and J is TRBJ2-2; 8 bases line up with TRBD1. The germline V gene has CDR1 SGHNT and CDR2 YENEEA. Unmatched junction bases numbered 10, after V lost 1 base and J lost 3 bases. The CDR3 runs to 18 residues. The chain's CDR3 is CASSLGDRRYVYTGELFF. CDR3 in DNA: TGTGCCAGCAGCTTAGGGGACAGGAGATACGTGTACACCGGGGAGCTGTTTTTT. Full variable domain (outside the CDR3, taken from reference TRBV11-3 and TRBJ2-2): EAGVVQSPRYKIIEKKQPVAFWCNPISGHNTLYWYLQNLGQGPELLIRYENEEAVDDSQLPKDRFSAERLKGVDSTLKIQPAELGDSAVYLCASSLGDRRYVYTGELFFGEGSRLTVL.

The chain employs TRBV19 and TRBJ1-1; D remains unclear. This CDR3 is built from 16 residues. Germline V gene lookup returns CDR1 LNHDA and CDR2 SQIVND (reference sequence). The germline V and J ends were trimmed by 1 base and 1 base, with 13 bases remaining between them. CDR3 loop: CASSIGARLSNTEAFF. The CDR3 DNA sequence: TGTGCCAGTAGTATAGGTGCCCGACTCTCGAACACTGAAGCTTTCTTT.